Below, 21 T cell receptor beta chains from the same sample are listed, as sequenced in a study of T cell repertoires in cytomegalovirus infection. These TCRs' antigens remain unknown. MiXCR, applied by TCRdb to the reads, yields one record per CDR3 protein. This repertoire shows roughly 70,000 distinct CDR3 sequences, 20% to 25% found once; its top ten account for around 70%. Here the sequenced sample was CD8+ T cells from cultured PBMCs, taken from culture after CMV antigen stimulation. These TCRs come from a human donor in good health (CMV status not recorded). Some clones in this sample may be carry-over from other donors' samples.

This clonotype occurred many times. The chain joins TRBV4-1 to TRBJ1-1; D gene unclear. Per the germline V gene, CDR1 is MGHRA and CDR2 is YSYEKL. The CDR3 length is 12 residues. V was clipped by 1 base and J by 7 bases, with 7 bases between them. CDR3 in amino acids: CASSQAADEAFF. CDR3 coding DNA: TGCGCCAGCAGCCAAGCGGCAGATGAAGCTTTCTTT.

The rearrangement links TRBV27 to TRBJ1-5; D is perhaps TRBD1 (5 bases). Between the trimmed V and J ends, which lost 4 bases and 3 bases, there was a span of 13 bases. The CDR3 length is 15 residues. Germline lookup yields CDR1 MNHEY and CDR2 SMNVEV (reference sequence). The CDR3 bases are TGTGCCAGCAGTTACGGGAGGGGATCCAATCAGCCCCAGCATTTT. Translated: CASSYGRGSNQPQHF.

This clonotype was seen many times. The J gene is TRBJ2-7, the V gene TRBV7-2; D unresolved. Per the germline V gene, CDR1 is SGHTA and CDR2 is FQGNSA. Deletions cut 3 bases from V and 7 bases from J, with 10 bases between. The CDR3 loop spans 12 amino acids. CDR3 loop: CASSFGRGEQYF. DNA for the CDR3: TGTGCCAGCAGCTTCGGGCGAGGTGAGCAGTACTTC.

A few counts support this clonotype. The gene calls are TRBV4-1 and TRBJ1-5; 9 bases line up with TRBD1. Germline V gene lookup returns CDR1 MGHRA and CDR2 YSYEKL. The CDR3 is made up of 15 amino acids. V was clipped by 4 bases and J by 6 bases; unmatched bases: 7. CDR3 amino acids: CASSPLTGGGQPQHF. CDR3 coding DNA: TGCGCCAGCAGCCCCTTGACAGGGGGAGGTCAGCCCCAGCATTTT.

This clonotype was observed a few times. The V gene is TRBV30, the J gene TRBJ2-1; D gene uncertain. The V and J ends lost 2 bases and 7 bases respectively, with 3 bases between them. Germline CDR1 is GTSNPN and CDR2 is SVGIG (reference sequence). The length of the CDR3 is 10 residues. CDR3 loop: CAWSKNEQFF. CDR3 DNA: TGTGCCTGGAGTAAGAATGAGCAGTTCTTC.

The chain links TRBV11-2 to TRBJ2-4, with 10 bases fitting TRBD1. V was clipped by 5 bases and J by 0 bases; unmatched bases: 7. CDR1 is SGHAT, CDR2 FQNNGV, per germline. CDR3 length: 17 amino acids. The CDR3 sequence is CASSPRDRGLAKNIQYF. The DNA of the CDR3 is TGTGCCAGCAGCCCCCGGGACAGGGGCCTAGCCAAAAACATTCAGTACTTC.

This clonotype was seen only a few times. The V gene is TRBV4-3, the J gene TRBJ2-7; D is uncertain. The V and J ends lost 0 bases and 0 bases respectively, with 6 bases between them. The CDR3 spans 14 residues. Per germline, CDR1 LGHNA and CDR2 YSLEER. CDR3 region: CASSQDEDSYEQYF. The CDR3 nucleotides read TGCGCCAGCAGCCAAGATGAGGACTCCTACGAGCAGTACTTC.

The V gene is TRBV25-1, the J gene TRBJ1-1; D gene unclear. This CDR3 region has 13 residues. The V and J ends lost 3 bases and 2 bases respectively, with 7 bases between them. Germline CDR1 MGHDK, CDR2 SYGVNS. In DNA, the CDR3 is TGTGCCAGCAGTGACACAGCTAACACTGAAGCTTTCTTT. Amino acid sequence: CASSDTANTEAFF. The full variable domain, rest sourced from reference TRBV25-1 and TRBJ1-1, is EADIYQTPRYLVIGTGKKITLECSQTMGHDKMYWYQQDPGMELHLIHYSYGVNSTEKGDLSSESTVSRIRTEHFPLTLESARPSHTSQYLCASSDTANTEAFFGQGTRLTVV.

The chain is built from TRBV12-3 or TRBV12-4 and TRBJ2-7; possibly TRBD1 for D (6 bases). V was cut by 6 bases and J by 0 bases, with 12 bases left in between. The CDR3 sequence is 14 residues long. CDR3 coding DNA: TGTGCCAGCAGCCGGACAGTTAGCTCCTACGAGCAGTACTTC. Its protein is CASSRTVSSYEQYF.

This clonotype is categorized as medium-sized (0.01 to 0.1%). This rearrangement joins TRBV6-5 to TRBJ1-4; a possible D gene is TRBD1 (5 bases). The germline CDR1 and CDR2 sequences are MNHEY and SVGAGI. Trimming stripped 0 bases from V and 11 bases from J, with 10 bases between. The CDR3 consists of 13 residues. The CDR3 reads CASSYSTGGKLFF. Written as DNA, the CDR3 is TGTGCCAGCAGTTACTCTACAGGTGGCAAACTGTTTTTT.

The rearrangement uses TRBV10-2 and TRBJ1-1; 10 bases match TRBD1. This CDR3 region has 14 residues. V lost 9 bases and J lost 4; bases outside the gene matches: 8. The germline gives CDR1 WSHSY, CDR2 SAAADI. CDR3 coding DNA: TGCGCCAGTTCGGGACAGGGGCGACTCACTGAAGCTTTCTTT. Protein sequence: CASSGQGRLTEAFF.

The chain uses TRBV5-6 and TRBJ2-2, with 7 bases aligning to TRBD2. V dropped 4 bases and J dropped 5; count of bases not matched to a gene: 14. The CDR3 has 17 amino acids. Germline-derived CDR1 and CDR2 are SGHDT and YYEEEE. The CDR3 loop reads CASSPAGSGGWTGELFF. The CDR3 DNA sequence: TGTGCCAGCAGCCCGGCTGGGTCGGGGGGTTGGACCGGGGAGCTGTTTTTT.

This clonotype was found a few times. J is TRBJ1-4 and V is TRBV7-2, with D uncertain. Trimming removed 5 bases from V and 3 bases from J, with 16 bases in between. Germline-derived CDR1 and CDR2 are SGHTA and FQGNSA. This CDR3 is 16 amino acids long. Here the CDR3 reads CASSPYPPVANEKLFF. The CDR3 bases are TGTGCCAGCAGCCCCTACCCGCCAGTGGCTAATGAAAAACTGTTTTTT.

The V gene is TRBV27, the J gene TRBJ1-4; possible D gene TRBD1, 5 bases. This CDR3 is built from 15 residues. V gave up 7 bases and J gave up 7 bases, with 19 bases separating them. Looked up from germline, CDR1 is MNHEY and CDR2 is SMNVEV (reference sequence). CDR3 region: CASTLFGGLVEKLFF. CDR3 DNA sequence: TGTGCCAGCACACTTTTTGGGGGTTTGGTTGAAAAACTGTTTTTT.

V gene TRBV12-3 or TRBV12-4 combines with J gene TRBJ1-3; D uncertain. The ends were cut back, 3 bases at V and 2 bases at J, with 8 bases in the middle. This CDR3 contains 14 residues. CDR3: CASSLEGTGNTIYF. The CDR3 bases are TGTGCCAGCAGTTTGGAAGGGACTGGAAACACCATATATTTT.

This clonotype has a handful of counts. V and J are TRBV7-6 and TRBJ2-7, with unresolved D. This CDR3 region has 12 residues. The germline CDR1 and CDR2 sequences are SGHVS and FNYEAQ. Deletions cut 5 bases from V and 1 base from J, with 6 bases between. The CDR3 here is CASSVVSYEQYF. CDR3 DNA sequence: TGTGCCAGCAGCGTCGTATCCTACGAGCAGTACTTC.

The chain uses TRBV7-2 and TRBJ2-7; TRBD1 might be the D (6 bases). Germline loops: CDR1 SGHTA, CDR2 FQGNSA. The CDR3 covers 16 residues. The V end was cut by 1 base, the J end by 5 bases, with 18 bases between. CDR3 region: CASSLGVFGGSDEQYF. CDR3 nucleotides: TGTGCCAGCAGCTTAGGCGTCTTTGGGGGCAGCGACGAGCAGTACTTC.

This clonotype was observed at least ten times. This chain connects TRBV7-9 to TRBJ1-1; the D is unclear. Trimming stripped 2 bases from V and 4 bases from J, with 5 bases between. The CDR3 spans 12 residues. Per germline, CDR1 SEHNR and CDR2 FQNEAQ (reference sequence). CDR3 protein: CASSLSSTEAFF. CDR3 in DNA: TGTGCCAGCAGCTTATCCTCCACTGAAGCTTTCTTT. The full variable domain, with the rest looked up from reference TRBV7-9 and TRBJ1-1, is DTGVSQNPRHKITKRGQNVTFRCDPISEHNRLYWYRQTLGQGPEFLTYFQNEAQLEKSRLLSDRFSAERPKGSFSTLEIQRTEQGDSAMYLCASSLSSTEAFFGQGTRLTVV.

This clonotype was found a few times. The V gene is TRBV4-2, the J gene TRBJ2-3; D is uncertain. Trimming took off 0 bases at V and 1 base at J, with 5 bases between the two ends. Germline V lookup: CDR1 LGHNA, CDR2 YNFKEQ. This CDR3 is 14 amino acids long. For the CDR3, the DNA is TGTGCCAGCAGCCAAGAATCGGGCACAGATACGCAGTATTTT. It specifies CASSQESGTDTQYF.

The chain carries TRBV27 and TRBJ2-1; D unresolved. Per the germline V gene, CDR1 is MNHEY and CDR2 is SMNVEV (reference sequence). This CDR3 region has 12 residues. Deletions cut 5 bases from V and 15 bases from J, with 17 bases between. The CDR3 here is CASSDNPDHRFF. CDR3 DNA sequence: TGTGCCAGCAGTGACAATCCAGACCATCGGTTCTTC.

The chain couples TRBV6-5 to TRBJ1-6; D is unclear. Trimming took off 0 bases at V and 13 bases at J, with 10 bases between the two ends. Germline CDR1 and CDR2: MNHEY and SVGAGI. This CDR3 is 13 amino acids long. The CDR3, as DNA: TGTGCCAGCAGTTACTCGAGAGCGAATCCCCTCCACTTT. Encoded protein: CASSYSRANPLHF.